This T cell receptor beta chain was recorded in a study of blood T cell repertoires in COVID-19. Here immunoSEQ multiplex PCR was the method, and the copy in TCRdb shows in-frame clones only, minus some. The top ten hold roughly 10% of the sample, which has hundreds of thousands of clones, around nine tenths seen once. The CDR3 is made up of 15 amino acids. Germline values: CDR1 SGHTA, CDR2 FQGNSA. Losses at the gene ends were 5 bases for V and 9 bases for J; bases not matched to a gene: 7. Seattle participants joined during active infection and were tracked over time. Source material: peripheral blood. The source is a woman in her 70s with COVID-19, enrolled during active disease. The J gene is TRBJ2-1, the V gene TRBV7-2; 13 bases line up with TRBD2. Here the CDR3 reads CASSLLAGGDGEQFF. The CDR3 region has the DNA TGTGCCAGCAGCCTACTAGCGGGAGGGGATGGTGAGCAGTTCTTC. Drawing the rest from reference TRBV7-2 and TRBJ2-1, the complete variable domain is GAGVSQSPSNKVTEKGKDVELRCDPISGHTALYWYRQSLGQGLEFLIYFQGNSAPDKSGLPSDRFSAERTGGSVSTLTIQRTQQEDSAVYLCASSLLAGGDGEQFFGPGTRLTVL.